This T cell receptor (beta chain) was recorded in a study of blood T cell repertoires in COVID-19 (dated by TCRdb to about 2020). About the investigation overall: Collaborator samples came from the United States, Italy and Spain and covered acute and convalescent phases of COVID-19. The repertoires were released in a freely available public database intended as a resource for research on the immune response to SARS-CoV-2. Nearly every sample came with metadata listing a de-identified subject ID, COVID-19 status, age in years and sex. The material from the prospective study consisted of cDNA or gDNA derived from T cells, B-cell-depleted T cells, or PBMCs. Where HLA class I and class II types were available, the types were taken from metadata supplied by the sample provider, not from assay-based typing. The samples were drawn from the first 160 participants of the ongoing ImmuneRACE study and from about 1,200 subjects provided by 6 global collaborators. Deeply sampled blood TCRbeta repertoires from subjects exposed to, actively infected with, or recovered from COVID-19 were included in the dataset.

The collaborating institutions used their own protocols to collect whole blood in K2EDTA tubes. For TCRbeta analysis, collaborators shipped samples as frozen whole blood, isolated PBMCs, or DNA extracted from either of those sample types. The immunoSEQ Assay, a bias-controlled multiplex PCR, was used to amplify TCRbeta CDR3 regions from genomic DNA. On the study's bioinformatics: The number of nucleated cells in each sample was estimated from the amplification of reference gene primers within the assay. To quantify the absolute abundance of each unique TCRbeta CDR3 rearrangement, sequence reads were collapsed and filtered. For each sample, productive Simpson clonality was calculated as the square root of Simpson's diversity index over productive rearrangements. What TCRdb holds here is the immuneACCESS table cut down to in-frame rearrangements. Part of the clones is not present; checked against another copy, under half of the missing clones reflect an unresolved V gene, and the others are unexplained. Clone size and the V and J calls come from that table; the DNA yielded D and trimming. Within this sample are 50,000 to 60,000 clones, with roughly 91% of them counted one time only. Jointly, the top ten make up approximately 26% of the sample.

Notes on this clone: Its antigen is not yet known. Base qualities are not recorded, but no much larger clone differs from it by a single base.

Deletion took 0 bases off V and 2 bases off J, with a span of 8 bases between the germline ends. According to the germline V gene, CDR1 reads MRHNA and CDR2 reads SNTAGT. The CDR3, cysteine through phenylalanine, is 15 amino acids long. The CDR3 DNA has 45 bases and is translated from base 1. Study-wide findings and limitations: Clinical and demographic metadata were provided uncurated, with the amount varying by source and participant.

This receptor was identified in a human donor in a cohort sampled during active COVID-19. Sequencing was carried out using peripheral blood. The rearrangement joined TRBV6-4 to TRBJ1-3; the D gene lacks a confident call. The nucleotide sequence reads as follows: TGTGCCAGCAGTGACTCGGCGGGAGCTGGAAACACCATATATTTT. Translation gives CASSDSAGAGNTIYF.